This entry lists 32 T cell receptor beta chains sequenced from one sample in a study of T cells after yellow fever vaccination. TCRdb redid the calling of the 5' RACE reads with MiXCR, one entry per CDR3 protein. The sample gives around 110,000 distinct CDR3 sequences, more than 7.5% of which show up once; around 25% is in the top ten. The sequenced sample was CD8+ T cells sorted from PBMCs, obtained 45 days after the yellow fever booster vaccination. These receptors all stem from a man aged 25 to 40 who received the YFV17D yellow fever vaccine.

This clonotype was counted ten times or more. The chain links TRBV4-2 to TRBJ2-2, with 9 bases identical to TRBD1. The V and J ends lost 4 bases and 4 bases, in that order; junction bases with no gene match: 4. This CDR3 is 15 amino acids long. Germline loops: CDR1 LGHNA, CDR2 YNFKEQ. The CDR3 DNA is TGTGCCAGCAGCCGACCGGGACAGGGCACCGGGGAGCTGTTTTTT. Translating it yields CASSRPGQGTGELFF.

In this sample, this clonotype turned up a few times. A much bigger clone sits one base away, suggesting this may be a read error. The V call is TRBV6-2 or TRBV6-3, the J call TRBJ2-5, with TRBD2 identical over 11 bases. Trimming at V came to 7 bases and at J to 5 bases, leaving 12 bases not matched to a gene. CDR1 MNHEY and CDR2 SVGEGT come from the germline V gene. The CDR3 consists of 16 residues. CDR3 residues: CASKNALAGDFETQYF. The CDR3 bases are TGTGCCAGCAAGAATGCACTAGCGGGAGATTTTGAGACCCAGTACTTC.

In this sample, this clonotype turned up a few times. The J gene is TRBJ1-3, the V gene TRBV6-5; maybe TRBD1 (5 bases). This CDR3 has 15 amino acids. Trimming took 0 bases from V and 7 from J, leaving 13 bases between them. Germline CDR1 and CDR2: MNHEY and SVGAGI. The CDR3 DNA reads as TGTGCCAGCAGTTACTCGCAGGGCTCGACGAACACCATATATTTT. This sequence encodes CASSYSQGSTNTIYF.

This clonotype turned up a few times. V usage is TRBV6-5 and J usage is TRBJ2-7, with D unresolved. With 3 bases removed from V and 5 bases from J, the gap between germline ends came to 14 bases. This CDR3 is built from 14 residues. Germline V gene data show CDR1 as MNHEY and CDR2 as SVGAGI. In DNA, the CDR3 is TGTGCCAGCAGTTATGCCCCGGGTGGGAACGAGCAGTACTTC. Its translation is CASSYAPGGNEQYF.

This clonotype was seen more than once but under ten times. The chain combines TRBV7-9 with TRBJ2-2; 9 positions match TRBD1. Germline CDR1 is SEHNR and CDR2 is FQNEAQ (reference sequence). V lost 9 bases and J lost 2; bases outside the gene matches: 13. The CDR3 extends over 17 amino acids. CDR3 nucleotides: TGTGCCAGTATTTCCGGACCGGGACAGGGCAACACCGGGGAGCTGTTTTTT. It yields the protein CASISGPGQGNTGELFF.

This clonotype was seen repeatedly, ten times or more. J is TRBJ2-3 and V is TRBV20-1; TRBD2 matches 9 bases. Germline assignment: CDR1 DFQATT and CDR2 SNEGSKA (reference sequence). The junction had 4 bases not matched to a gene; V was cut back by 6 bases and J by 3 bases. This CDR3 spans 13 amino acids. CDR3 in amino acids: CSARTSVTDTQYF. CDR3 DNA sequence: TGCAGTGCAAGGACTAGCGTAACAGATACGCAGTATTTT.

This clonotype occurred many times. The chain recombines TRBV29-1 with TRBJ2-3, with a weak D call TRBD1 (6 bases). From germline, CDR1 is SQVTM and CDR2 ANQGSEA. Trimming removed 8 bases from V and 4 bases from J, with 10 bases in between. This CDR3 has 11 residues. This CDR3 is CSLPGADTQYF. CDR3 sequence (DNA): TGCAGCTTACCAGGGGCAGATACGCAGTATTTT.

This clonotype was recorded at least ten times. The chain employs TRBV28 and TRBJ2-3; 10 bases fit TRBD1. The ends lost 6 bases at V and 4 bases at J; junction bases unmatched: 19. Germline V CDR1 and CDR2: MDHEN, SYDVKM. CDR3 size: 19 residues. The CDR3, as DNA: TGTGCCAGCAGACCGGGACAGGGGACGATCGGGCTCGGGCCAGATACGCAGTATTTT. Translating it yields CASRPGQGTIGLGPDTQYF.

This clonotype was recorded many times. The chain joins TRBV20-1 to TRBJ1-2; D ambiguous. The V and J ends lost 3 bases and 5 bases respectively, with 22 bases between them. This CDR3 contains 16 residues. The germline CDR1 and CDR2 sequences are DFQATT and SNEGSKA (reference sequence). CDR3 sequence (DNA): TGCAGTGCTAGCGACCCAAGCGAGGGAATCATTTATGGCTACACCTTC. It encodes CSASDPSEGIIYGYTF.

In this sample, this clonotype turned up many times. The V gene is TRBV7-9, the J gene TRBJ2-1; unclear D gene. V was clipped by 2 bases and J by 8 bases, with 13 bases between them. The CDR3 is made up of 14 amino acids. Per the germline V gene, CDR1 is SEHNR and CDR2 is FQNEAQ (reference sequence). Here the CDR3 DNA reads TGTGCCAGCAGCTTACCTGACGGTGTCCATGAGCAGTTCTTC. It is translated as CASSLPDGVHEQFF.

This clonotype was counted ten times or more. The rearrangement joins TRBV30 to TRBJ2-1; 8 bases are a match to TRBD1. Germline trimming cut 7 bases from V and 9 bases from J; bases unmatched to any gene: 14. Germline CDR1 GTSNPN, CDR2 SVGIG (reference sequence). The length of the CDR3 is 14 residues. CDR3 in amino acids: CAYSETGVLSEQFF. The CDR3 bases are TGTGCCTACTCCGAGACAGGGGTCCTATCTGAGCAGTTCTTC.

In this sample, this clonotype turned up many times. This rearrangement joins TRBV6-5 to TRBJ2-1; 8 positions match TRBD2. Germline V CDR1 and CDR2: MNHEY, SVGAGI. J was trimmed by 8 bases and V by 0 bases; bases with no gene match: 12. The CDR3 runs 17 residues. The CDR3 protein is CASSYSTLAGGNDEQFF. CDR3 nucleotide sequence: TGTGCCAGCAGTTACTCGACGCTAGCGGGCGGGAACGATGAGCAGTTCTTC.

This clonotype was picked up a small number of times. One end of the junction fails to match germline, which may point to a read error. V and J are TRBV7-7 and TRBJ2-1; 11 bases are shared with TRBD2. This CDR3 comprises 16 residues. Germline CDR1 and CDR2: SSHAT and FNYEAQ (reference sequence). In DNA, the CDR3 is TGTGCTAGCAGCTTAGAGGCTAGCGGGAGGTCTAATGAGCAGTTCTTC. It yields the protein CASSLEASGRSNEQFF.

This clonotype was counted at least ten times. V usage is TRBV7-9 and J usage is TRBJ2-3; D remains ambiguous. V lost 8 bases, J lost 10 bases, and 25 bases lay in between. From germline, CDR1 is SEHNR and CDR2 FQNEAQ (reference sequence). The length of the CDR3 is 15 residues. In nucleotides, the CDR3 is TGTGCCAGCGACGGCGACGCGGCCATGGGTGAGGCGCAGTATTTT. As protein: CASDGDAAMGEAQYF.

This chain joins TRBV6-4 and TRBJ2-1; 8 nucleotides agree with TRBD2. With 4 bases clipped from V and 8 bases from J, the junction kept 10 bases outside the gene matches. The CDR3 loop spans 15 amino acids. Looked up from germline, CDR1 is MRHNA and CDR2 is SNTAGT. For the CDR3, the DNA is TGTGCCAGCAGTGGGTCCTTAGCGGGATTCGATGAGCAGTTCTTC. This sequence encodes CASSGSLAGFDEQFF.

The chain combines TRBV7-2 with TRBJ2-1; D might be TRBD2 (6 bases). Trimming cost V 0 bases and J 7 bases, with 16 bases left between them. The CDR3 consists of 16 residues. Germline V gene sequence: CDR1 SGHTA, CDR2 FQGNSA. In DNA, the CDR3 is TGTGCCAGCAGCTTAGCGTGGGGGGAGGTCGGAAATGAGCAGTTCTTC. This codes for CASSLAWGEVGNEQFF. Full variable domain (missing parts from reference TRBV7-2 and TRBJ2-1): GAGVSQSPSNKVTEKGKDVELRCDPISGHTALYWYRQSLGQGLEFLIYFQGNSAPDKSGLPSDRFSAERTGGSVSTLTIQRTQQEDSAVYLCASSLAWGEVGNEQFFGPGTRLTVL.

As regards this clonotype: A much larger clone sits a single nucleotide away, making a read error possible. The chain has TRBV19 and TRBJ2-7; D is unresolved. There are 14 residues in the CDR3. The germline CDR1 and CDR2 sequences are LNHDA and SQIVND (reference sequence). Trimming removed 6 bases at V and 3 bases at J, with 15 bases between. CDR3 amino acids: CASRITGWNYEQYF. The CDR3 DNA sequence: TGTGCCAGTAGAATAACGGGCTGGAACTACGAGCAGTACTTC. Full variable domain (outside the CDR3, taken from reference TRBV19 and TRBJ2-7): DGGITQSPKYLFRKEGQNVTLSCEQNLNHDAMYWYRQDPGQGLRLIYYSQIVNDFQKGDIAEGYSVSREKKESFPLTVTSAQKNPTAFYLCASRITGWNYEQYFGPGTRLTVT.

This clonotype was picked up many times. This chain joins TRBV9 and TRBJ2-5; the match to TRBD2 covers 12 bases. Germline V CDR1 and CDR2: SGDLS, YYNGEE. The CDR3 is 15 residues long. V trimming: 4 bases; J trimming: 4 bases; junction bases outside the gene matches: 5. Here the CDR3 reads CASSHLAGGGETQYF. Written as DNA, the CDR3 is TGTGCCAGCAGCCACCTAGCGGGAGGGGGAGAGACCCAGTACTTC. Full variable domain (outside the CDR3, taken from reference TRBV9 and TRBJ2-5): DSGVTQTPKHLITATGQRVTLRCSPRSGDLSVYWYQQSLDQGLQFLIQYYNGEERAKGNILERFSAQQFPDLHSELNLSSLELGDSALYFCASSHLAGGGETQYFGPGTRLLVL.

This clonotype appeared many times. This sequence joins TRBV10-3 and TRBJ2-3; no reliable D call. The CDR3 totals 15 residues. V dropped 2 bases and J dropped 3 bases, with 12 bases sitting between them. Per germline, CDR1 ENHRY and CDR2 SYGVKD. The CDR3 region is CAISEKWTLTDTQYF. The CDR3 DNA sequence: TGTGCCATCAGTGAGAAATGGACCCTTACAGATACGCAGTATTTT.

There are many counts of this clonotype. The CDR3 reads CASSPDSFNQPQHF. The CDR3 nucleotides read TGTGCCAGCAGTCCTGACAGTTTCAATCAGCCCCAGCATTTT. The chain combines TRBV12-3 or TRBV12-4 with TRBJ1-5; D perhaps matches TRBD1 (5 bases). Trimming removed 5 bases from V and 3 bases from J, with 11 bases in between. This CDR3 comprises 14 residues.

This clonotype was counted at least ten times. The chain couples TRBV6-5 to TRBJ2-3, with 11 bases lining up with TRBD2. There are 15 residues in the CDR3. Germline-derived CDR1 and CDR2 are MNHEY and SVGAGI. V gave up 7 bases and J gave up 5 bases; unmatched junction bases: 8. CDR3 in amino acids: CASNWLAGGGDTQYF. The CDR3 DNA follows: TGTGCCAGCAATTGGCTAGCGGGAGGAGGAGATACGCAGTATTTT.

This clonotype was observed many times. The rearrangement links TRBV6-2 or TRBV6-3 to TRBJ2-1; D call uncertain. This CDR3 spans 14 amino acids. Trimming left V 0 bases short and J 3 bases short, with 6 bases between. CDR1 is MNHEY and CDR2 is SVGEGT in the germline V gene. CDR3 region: CASSYSSDYNEQFF. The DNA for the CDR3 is TGTGCCAGCAGTTACTCCAGTGACTACAATGAGCAGTTCTTC.

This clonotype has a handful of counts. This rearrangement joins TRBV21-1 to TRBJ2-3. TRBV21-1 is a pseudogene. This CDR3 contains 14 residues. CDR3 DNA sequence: TGTGCCAGCAGCAAAGTGCGGTTCTGGGATACGCAGTATTTT. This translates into CASSKVRFWDTQYF.

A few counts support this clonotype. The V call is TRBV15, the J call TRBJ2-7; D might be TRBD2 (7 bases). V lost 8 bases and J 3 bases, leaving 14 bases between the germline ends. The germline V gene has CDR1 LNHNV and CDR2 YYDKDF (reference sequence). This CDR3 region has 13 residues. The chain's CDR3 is CATGGGSFYEQYF. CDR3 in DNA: TGTGCCACCGGGGGCGGGAGTTTCTACGAGCAGTACTTC.

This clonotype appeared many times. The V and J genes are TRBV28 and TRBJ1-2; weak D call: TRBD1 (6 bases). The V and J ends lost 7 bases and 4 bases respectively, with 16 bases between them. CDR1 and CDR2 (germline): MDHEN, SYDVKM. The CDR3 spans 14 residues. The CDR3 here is CASTLQGLGYGYTF. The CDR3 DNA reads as TGTGCCAGCACCCTACAGGGTCTGGGCTATGGCTACACCTTC.

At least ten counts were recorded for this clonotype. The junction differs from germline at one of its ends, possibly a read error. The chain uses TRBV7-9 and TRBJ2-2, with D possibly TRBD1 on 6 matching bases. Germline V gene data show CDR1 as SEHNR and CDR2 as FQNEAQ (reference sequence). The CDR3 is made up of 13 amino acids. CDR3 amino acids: CASRLGGTGELFF. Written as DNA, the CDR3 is TGTGCCAGCCGCTTAGGGGGCACCGGGGAGCTGTTTTTT.

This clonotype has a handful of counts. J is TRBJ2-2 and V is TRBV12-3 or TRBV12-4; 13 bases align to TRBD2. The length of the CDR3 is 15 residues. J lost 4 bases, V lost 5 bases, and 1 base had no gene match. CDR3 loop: CASSGLAGATGELFF. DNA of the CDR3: TGTGCCAGCAGTGGACTAGCGGGAGCCACCGGGGAGCTGTTTTTT.

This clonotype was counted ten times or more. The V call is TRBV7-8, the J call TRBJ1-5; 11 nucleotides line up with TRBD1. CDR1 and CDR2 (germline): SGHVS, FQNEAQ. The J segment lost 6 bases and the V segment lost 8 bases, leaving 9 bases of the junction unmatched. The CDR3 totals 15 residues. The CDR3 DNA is TGTGCCAGCCTGAGGACAGGGGGCGGAGGTCAGCCCCAGCATTTT. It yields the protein CASLRTGGGGQPQHF.

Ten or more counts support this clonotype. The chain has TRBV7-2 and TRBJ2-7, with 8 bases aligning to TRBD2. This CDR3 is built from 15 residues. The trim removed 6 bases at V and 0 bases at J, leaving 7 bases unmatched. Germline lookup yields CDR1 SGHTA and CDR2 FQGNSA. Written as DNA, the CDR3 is TGTGCCAGCAGGGTAGCGGGGACCTACTCCTACGAGCAGTACTTC. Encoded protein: CASRVAGTYSYEQYF.

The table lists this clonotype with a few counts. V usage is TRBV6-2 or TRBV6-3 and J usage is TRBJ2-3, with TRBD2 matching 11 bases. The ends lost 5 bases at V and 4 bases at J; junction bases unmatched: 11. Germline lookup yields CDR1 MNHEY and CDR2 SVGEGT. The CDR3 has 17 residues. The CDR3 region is CASSRTSGSWFSDTQYF. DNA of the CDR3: TGTGCCAGCAGTAGAACTAGCGGGAGTTGGTTTTCAGATACGCAGTATTTT.

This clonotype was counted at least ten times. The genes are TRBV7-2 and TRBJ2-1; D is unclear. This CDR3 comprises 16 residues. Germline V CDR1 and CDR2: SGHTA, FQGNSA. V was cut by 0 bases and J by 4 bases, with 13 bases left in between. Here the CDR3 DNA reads TGTGCCAGCAGCTTAGCGGACCTCACTAATTACAATGAGCAGTTCTTC. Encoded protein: CASSLADLTNYNEQFF.

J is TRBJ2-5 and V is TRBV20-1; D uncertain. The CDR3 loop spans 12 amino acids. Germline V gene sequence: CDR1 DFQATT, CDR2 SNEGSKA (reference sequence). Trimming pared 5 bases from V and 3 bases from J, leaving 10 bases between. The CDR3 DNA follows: TGCAGTGCTGAAGAGGTTAAAGAGACCCAGTACTTC. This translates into CSAEEVKETQYF.